Here is one T cell receptor (beta chain) with its context. The data belong to a study of siplizumab effects on memory and regulatory T cells. This table comes from immunoSEQ multiplex PCR, and its TCRdb copy is limited to in-frame clones, with some not included. The data contain some 97,000 clones, 80% to 95% of them seen just once; the ten biggest clones take up 0.14% to 0.15%. Germline CDR1 is MGHRA and CDR2 is YSYEKL. The CDR3 loop spans 15 amino acids. Trimming at V came to 4 bases and at J to 4 bases, leaving 5 bases not matched to a gene. The V and J genes are TRBV4-1 and TRBJ1-5, with TRBD1 identical over 9 bases. Sequencing was carried out using CD4+ T cells sorted from blood. This receptor was obtained from a human donor in good health. The CDR3 reads CASSPIDRGNQPQHF. Here the CDR3 DNA reads TGCGCCAGCAGCCCTATAGACAGGGGGAATCAGCCCCAGCATTTT.